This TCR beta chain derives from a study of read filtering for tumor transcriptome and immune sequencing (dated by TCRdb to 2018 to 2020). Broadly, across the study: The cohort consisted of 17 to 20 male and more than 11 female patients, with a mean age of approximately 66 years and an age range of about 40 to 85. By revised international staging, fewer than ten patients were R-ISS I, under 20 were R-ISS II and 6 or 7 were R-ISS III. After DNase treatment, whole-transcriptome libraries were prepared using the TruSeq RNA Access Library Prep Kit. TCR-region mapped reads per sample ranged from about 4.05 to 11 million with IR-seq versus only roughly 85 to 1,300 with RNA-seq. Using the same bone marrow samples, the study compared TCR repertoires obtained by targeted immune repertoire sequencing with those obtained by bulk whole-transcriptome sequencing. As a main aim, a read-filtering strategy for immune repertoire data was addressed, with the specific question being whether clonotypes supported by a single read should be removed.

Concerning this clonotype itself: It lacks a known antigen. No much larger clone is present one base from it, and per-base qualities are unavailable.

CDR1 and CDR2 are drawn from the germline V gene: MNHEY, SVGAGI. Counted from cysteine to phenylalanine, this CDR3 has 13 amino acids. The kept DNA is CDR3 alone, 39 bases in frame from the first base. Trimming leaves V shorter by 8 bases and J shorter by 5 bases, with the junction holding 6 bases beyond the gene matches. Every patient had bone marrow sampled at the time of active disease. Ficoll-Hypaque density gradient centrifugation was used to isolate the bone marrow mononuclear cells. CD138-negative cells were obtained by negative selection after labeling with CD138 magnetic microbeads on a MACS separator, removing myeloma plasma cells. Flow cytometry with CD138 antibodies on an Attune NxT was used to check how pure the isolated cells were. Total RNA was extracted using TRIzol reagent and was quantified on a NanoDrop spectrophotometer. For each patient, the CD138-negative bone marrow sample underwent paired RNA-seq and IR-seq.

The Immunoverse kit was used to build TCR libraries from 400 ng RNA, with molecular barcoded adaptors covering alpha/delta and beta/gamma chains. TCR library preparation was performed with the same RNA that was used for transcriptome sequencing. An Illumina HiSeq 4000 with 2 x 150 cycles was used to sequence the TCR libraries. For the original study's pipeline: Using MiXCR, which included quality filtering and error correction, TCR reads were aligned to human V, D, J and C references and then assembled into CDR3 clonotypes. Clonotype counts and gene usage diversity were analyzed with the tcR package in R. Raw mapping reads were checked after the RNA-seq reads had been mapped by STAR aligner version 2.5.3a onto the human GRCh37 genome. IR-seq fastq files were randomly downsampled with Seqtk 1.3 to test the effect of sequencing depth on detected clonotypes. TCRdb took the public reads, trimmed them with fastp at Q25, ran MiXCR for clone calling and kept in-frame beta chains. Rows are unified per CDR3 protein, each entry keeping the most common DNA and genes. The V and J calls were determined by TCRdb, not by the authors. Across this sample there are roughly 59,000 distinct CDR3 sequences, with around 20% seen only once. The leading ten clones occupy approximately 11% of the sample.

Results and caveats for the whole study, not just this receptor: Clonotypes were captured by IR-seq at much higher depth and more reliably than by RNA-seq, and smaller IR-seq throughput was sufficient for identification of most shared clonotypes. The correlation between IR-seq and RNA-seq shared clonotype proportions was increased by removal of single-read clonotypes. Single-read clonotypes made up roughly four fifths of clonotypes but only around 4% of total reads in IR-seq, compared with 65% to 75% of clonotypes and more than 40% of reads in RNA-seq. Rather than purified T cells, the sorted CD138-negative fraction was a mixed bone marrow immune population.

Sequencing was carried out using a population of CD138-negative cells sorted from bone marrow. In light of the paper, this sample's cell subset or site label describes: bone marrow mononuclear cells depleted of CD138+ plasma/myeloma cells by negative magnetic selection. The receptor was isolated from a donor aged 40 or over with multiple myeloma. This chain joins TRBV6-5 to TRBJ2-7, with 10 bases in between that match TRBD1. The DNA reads TGTGCCAGCTTGGACAGGGGGTTCCACGAGCAGTACTTC. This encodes CASLDRGFHEQYF.